This T cell receptor beta chain was found in a study of Ad26.COV2.S vaccination and SARS-CoV-2 variants. Trimming removed 6 bases from V and 3 bases from J; junction bases left unmatched: 3. The V gene's germline CDR1 is MNHEY and CDR2 SVGAGI. This CDR3 is built from 13 residues. Note on this clone: Antigen specificity is unknown.

Study outcomes and limitations: Possibly, TCR breadth and depth analyses underestimated total T cell responses.

Libraries were prepared by immunoSEQ multiplex PCR; TCRdb keeps only in-frame clonotypes and omits some of them. Of 300,000 to 400,000 clones listed, 88% are singletons. The treatment denotes: some 19 received Ad26.COV2.S at low or high dose, single or two shots; roughly five received placebo; per-sample allocation not given. Samples were taken on day 63 after the first vaccine or placebo injection. Vaccination used an Ad26 vector expressing Wuhan-strain SARS-CoV-2 spike. The TCR was taken from a person between 18 and 59 years old who received the Ad26.COV2.S COVID-19 vaccine or a placebo. The sequencing here drew on peripheral blood, taken in a trial of Ad26.COV2.S vaccine versus placebo. The gene calls are TRBV6-5 and TRBJ1-1; the match to TRBD1 covers 8 bases. DNA for the CDR3: TGTGCCAGCAGCCTGACAGGGGACACTGAAGCTTTCTTT. Protein sequence: CASSLTGDTEAFF.